This T cell receptor (beta chain) was recorded in a study of tumor-infiltrating lymphocytes in primary liver carcinoma. The wider study: Tumor staging was T1-T3 N0M0; sizes spanned about 4.2 to 11 cm across. Findings of the study overall: Only about 7.5-24% of top clones showed up in all five tumor regions.

Notes on this clonotype: Antigen: not known.

Scientists recovered RNA and DNA together from about 20-30 mg of unsorted bulk tissue. The input was 400 to 500 ng total RNA; TCR beta cDNA was made from it with a constant-region primer. TCR beta libraries came from three nested multiplex PCR rounds using slightly modified ARM-PCR. Amplification in the first two PCR rounds was performed using TRBV1-TRBV30 forward primers and a C-beta reverse primer for approximately 10 cycles each. From the multiplex PCR reads, TCRdb called clonotypes with MiXCR, one entry per CDR3 protein. The repertoire holds 20,000 to 25,000 distinct CDR3 sequences, with 60% to 80% as singletons. The germline V gene has CDR1 MGHRA and CDR2 YSYEKL. The J segment lost 4 bases and the V segment lost 5 bases, leaving 8 bases of the junction unmatched. This CDR3 spans 15 amino acids.

This sequence originates from a woman aged 25-40 years with primary liver carcinoma and hepatitis B virus infection. V gene TRBV4-1 combines with J gene TRBJ2-1, with 7 nucleotides matching TRBD2. Sequencing input: liver tumor tissue from sampling region 1. Noted subset: tumor region T1, superior pole. CDR3 DNA: TGCGCCAGCAGCTTCTGGACTAGATCTTACAATGAGCAGTTCTTC. Its translation: CASSFWTRSYNEQFF.